This TCR beta chain came from a study of regulatory T cells in long-lasting Graves disease. Broader study findings: TRBV28, TRBJ1-2 and TRBJ2-5 were segments that persistent disease favored.

Comment on this clonotype: Its antigen remains unknown.

The time point here: newly diagnosed GD, antithyroid drugs for less than 3 months. The authors made the TCR library using RNA they extracted from PBMCs. CDR3 length: 14 amino acids. From germline, CDR1 is LNHDA and CDR2 SQIVND (reference sequence). Between the trimmed V and J ends, which lost 5 bases and 6 bases, there was a span of 14 bases. Relying on iRepertoire HTBI primers and Arm-PCR of CDR3 regions, the team built TCR beta libraries. Per the original methods: Gene usage covered 62 TRBV and more than twelve TRBJ segments. From the multiplex PCR reads, TCRdb called clonotypes with MiXCR, one entry per CDR3 protein. The V and J calls shown here were made by TCRdb, not taken from the authors' results. There are some 460,000 distinct CDR3 sequences in the sample; roughly 15% occur only once, and more than 9% lies in the top ten. These data were likewise used in another study, on T cells in Graves' hyperthyroidism and ophthalmopathy.

The chain recombines TRBV19 with TRBJ2-1; D possibly uses TRBD1 or TRBD2 (6 bases each). This TCR came from a man in his forties with Graves disease. Material: peripheral blood mononuclear cells (PBMCs), obtained at new diagnosis, from a patient treated with antithyroid drugs. CDR3 sequence reads: CASSLWGASNEQFF. CDR3 DNA sequence: TGTGCCAGTAGTCTATGGGGGGCCAGCAATGAGCAGTTCTTC.